These 13 T cell receptor beta chains were all obtained from the same sample, sequenced in a study of T cells in Graves' hyperthyroidism and ophthalmopathy. Amplified TCR beta CDR3 regions derived from RNA transcripts. HTBI primers were employed in a first-round RT-PCR of the TCR CDR3. TCRdb re-called the multiplex PCR reads through MiXCR, storing one row per CDR3 protein. The sample holds 690,000 or so distinct CDR3 sequences, around a sixth seen once. The sample was blood. The receptors were gathered from a woman aged 50 to 65 with Graves' hyperthyroidism that later progressed to Graves' ophthalmopathy.

The rearrangement links TRBV19 to TRBJ2-2; the D is unclear. V was trimmed by 6 bases and J by 5 bases, leaving 10 bases between them. The CDR3 is 13 amino acids. Germline V gives CDR1 LNHDA, CDR2 SQIVND (reference sequence). The CDR3 loop reads CASRPSRTGELFF. CDR3 DNA: TGTGCCAGTAGACCATCCAGGACCGGGGAGCTGTTTTTT.

This clonotype was observed at least ten times. The chain employs TRBV2 and TRBJ1-1; D is unresolved. The CDR3 is 13 amino acids. V gave up 4 bases and J gave up 3 bases, with 9 bases separating them. Germline lookup yields CDR1 SNHLY and CDR2 FYNNEI. CDR3 sequence: CASSVAAHTEAFF. In nucleotides, the CDR3 is TGTGCCAGCAGTGTGGCGGCTCACACTGAAGCTTTCTTT.

This clonotype was detected a few times. The chain recombines TRBV30 with TRBJ2-5, with TRBD2 identical over 10 bases. The CDR3 contains 14 residues. V lost 3 bases and J lost 1; bases outside the gene matches: 2. The germline CDR1 and CDR2 sequences are GTSNPN and SVGIG (reference sequence). In DNA form, the CDR3 reads TGTGCCTGGAGGGTAGCGGGGGGCCAAGAGACCCAGTACTTC. Its protein is CAWRVAGGQETQYF.

Many counts were recorded for this clonotype. This sequence joins TRBV7-9 and TRBJ1-2, with D unclear. The CDR3 runs 12 residues. Looked up from germline, CDR1 is SEHNR and CDR2 is FQNEAQ (reference sequence). V lost 2 bases and J lost 4, with 5 bases in between. CDR3 in amino acids: CASSLSLYGYTF. For the CDR3, the DNA is TGTGCCAGCAGCTTATCCCTCTATGGCTACACCTTC.

Remarks on this clonotype: Possible read error: a much larger clone is one base away. The chain has TRBV18 and TRBJ2-3, with 8 nucleotides matching TRBD1. The germline V gene has CDR1 KGHSH and CDR2 LQKENI. The CDR3 is 15 amino acids. CDR3 in DNA: TGTGCCAGCTCATCACCGGGACAGGCAGCAGGTACGCAGTATTTT. This gives the protein CASSSPGQAAGTQYF. The full variable domain, with the rest looked up from reference TRBV18 and TRBJ2-3, is NAGVMQNPRHLVRRRGQEARLRCSPMKGHSHVYWYRQLPEEGLKFMVYLQKENIIDESGMPKERFSAEFPKEGPSILRIQQVVRGDSAAYFCASSSPGQAAGTQYFGPGTRLTVL.

In this sample, this clonotype turned up many times. V usage is TRBV30 and J usage is TRBJ2-3; possible D gene TRBD1, 5 bases. Trimming removed 2 bases at V and 11 bases at J, with 23 bases between. CDR3 size: 15 residues. Germline CDR1 reads GTSNPN; CDR2 reads SVGIG (reference sequence). The chain's CDR3 is CAWSKGRRIQIGQYF. The DNA of the CDR3 is TGTGCCTGGAGTAAGGGGCGCCGGATTCAGATAGGGCAGTATTTT. Supplemented by reference TRBV30 and TRBJ2-3, the full variable domain reads SQTIHQWPATLVQPVGSPLSLECTVEGTSNPNLYWYRQAAGRGLQLLFYSVGIGQISSEVPQNLSASRPQDRQFILSSKKLLLSDSGFYLCAWSKGRRIQIGQYFGPGTRLTVL.

This clonotype was counted at least ten times. V gene TRBV20-1 combines with J gene TRBJ2-1; TRBD2 matches 13 bases. With V trimmed by 6 bases and J by 5 bases, 7 bases remained unmatched. CDR1 and CDR2 (germline): DFQATT, SNEGSKA (reference sequence). This CDR3 region has 15 residues. The CDR3 is CSASPGLAGNNEQFF. CDR3 in DNA: TGCAGTGCCAGCCCGGGACTAGCGGGGAACAATGAGCAGTTCTTC.

For the CDR3, the DNA is TGTGCCAGCAGCGCACAGGGCCTCGGCACAGATACGCAGTATTTT. It is translated as CASSAQGLGTDTQYF. The chain is built from TRBV9 and TRBJ2-3; TRBD1 is a possible D gene (6 bases). Germline V lookup: CDR1 SGDLS, CDR2 YYNGEE. V lost 3 bases and J lost 1, with 12 bases in between. The CDR3 sequence is 15 residues long.

This clonotype was observed a handful of times. V usage is TRBV29-1 and J usage is TRBJ2-1; 15 bases map to TRBD2. The CDR3 spans 19 residues. Germline-derived CDR1 and CDR2 are SQVTM and ANQGSEA. With V trimmed by 2 bases and J by 1 base, 9 bases remained unmatched. The CDR3 bases are TGCAGCGTTGAATTGGGACTAGCGGGGGGAAGGGTTTCCTACAATGAGCAGTTCTTC. This gives the protein CSVELGLAGGRVSYNEQFF.

The V call is TRBV12-3 or TRBV12-4, the J call TRBJ1-4; D unclear. V was trimmed by 5 bases and J by 0 bases, leaving 10 bases between them. The CDR3 covers 15 residues. The CDR3 bases are TGTGCCAGCAGTCTCAGTCCTCCAACTAATGAAAAACTGTTTTTT. Translated, it gives CASSLSPPTNEKLFF.

About this clonotype itself: A much larger clone lies one base from this, so it may be a read error. The rearrangement links TRBV3-1 to TRBJ2-1; D ambiguous. The CDR3 totals 14 residues. Germline V gene sequence: CDR1 LGHDT, CDR2 YNNKEL (reference sequence). The CDR3: CANSQVVWSNEQFF. The CDR3, as DNA: TGTGCCAACAGCCAAGTCGTCTGGTCCAATGAGCAGTTCTTC.

The chain uses TRBV20-1 and TRBJ2-5, with 10 positions matching TRBD2. The V and J ends lost 3 bases and 4 bases, in that order; junction bases with no gene match: 8. This CDR3 contains 15 residues. Germline V gives CDR1 DFQATT, CDR2 SNEGSKA (reference sequence). CDR3 region: CSASGLAGVVETQYF. In DNA, the CDR3 is TGCAGTGCTAGCGGGCTAGCGGGGGTGGTAGAGACCCAGTACTTC.

Only one count was recorded for this clonotype. The V gene is TRBV14, the J gene TRBJ2-1, with TRBD1 matching over 10 bases. The germline V gene encodes CDR1 SGHDN and CDR2 FVKESK. This CDR3 has 15 residues. V gave up 6 bases and J gave up 8 bases; unmatched junction bases: 10. CDR3: CASSPLGQGLYEQFF. DNA for the CDR3: TGTGCCAGCAGTCCATTGGGACAGGGGCTCTATGAGCAGTTCTTC.